This TCR beta chain was recovered during a study of Ad26.COV2.S vaccination and SARS-CoV-2 variants (TCRdb year 2021). At the level of the whole study: Donors in the vaccine arm were drawn from COV1001, a multicentre, randomized, double-blind, placebo-controlled phase I-IIa trial testing Ad26.COV2.S in healthy adults. Sequencing of the TCRbeta repertoire served to evaluate the specificity and breadth of SARS-CoV-2-reactive T cell receptors following Ad26.COV2.S vaccination. Investigators remained blinded to trial group allocation during experiments and outcome assessment. A total of 32 samples were included in the TCR-sequenced set, comprising 19 Ad26.COV2.S vaccine recipients, 5 placebo recipients and 8 SARS-CoV-2 convalescent individuals. Dosing of Ad26.COV2.S was intramuscular, at either 5x10^10 or 1x10^11 viral particles, delivered as one shot or as two shots spaced 56 days apart. Trial participants were randomized into five groups of five: low-dose or high-dose Ad26.COV2.S given once or twice, or placebo on both occasions.

The immunoSEQ Assay was the method used to sequence TCRbeta CDR3 regions. After extraction, genomic DNA underwent amplification by bias-controlled multiplex PCR, followed by high-throughput sequencing. As for the authors' bioinformatics: Collapsing and filtering of sequences were performed to quantify the absolute abundance of each unique TCRbeta CDR3 region. T cell fraction was estimated by normalization of TCRbeta template counts to usable DNA, with usable DNA being measured through amplification of reference genes present in all nucleated cells. Repertoire TCRs were annotated as SARS-CoV-2-specific when V gene, CDR3 amino acid sequence and J gene were exactly matched to a known reactive TCR set. The reference SARS-CoV-2 TCR set was obtained from MIRA and was filtered for enrichment in COVID-19-positive ImmuneCODE repertoires, whereby public or cross-reactive TCRs were removed. Based on the MIRA antigens, annotated TCRs were further analysed at the level of specific ORF or position within ORF. Depth was the summed frequency of annotated unique rearrangements, while breadth was defined as annotated unique rearrangements over total unique productive rearrangements. TCR breadth was compared between groups using two-sided Wilcoxon rank-sum tests. Drawn from immuneACCESS, this table holds only the in-frame rearrangements with V and J called that TCRdb kept. Clones are partly lost; checked studies trace under half to an unresolved V gene and leave the rest unexplained. The V and J calls and clone size were taken over from that table, and D and trimming were inferred from the DNA. The sample profile shows about 350,000 clones; more than 75% of them were found once. About 3.5% of the sample is held by the ten biggest clonotypes.

In light of the paper, this sample's treatment or condition label describes: around 19 received Ad26.COV2.S at low or high dose, single or two shots; roughly five received placebo; per-sample allocation not given. For vaccine and placebo recipients, the sequenced repertoires came from samples collected on day 63 after the first injection. Cohort 1b enrolled 20 to 30 adults aged 18-55 years at a single site in Boston, USA, between 29 July and 7 August 2020. Ad26.COV2.S was a replication-incompetent adenovirus type 26 vector that expressed a prefusion-stabilized SARS-CoV-2 spike protein derived from the original Wuhan strain. As for this clone: Its antigen target is currently unknown. Per-nucleotide qualities are absent, and no much larger clonotype sits a single base away.

The CDR3 measures 14 amino acids from cysteine to phenylalanine. Kept here is only the CDR3 DNA, which spans 42 bases and is read in frame from base 1. CDR1 and CDR2, looked up from the germline V gene, are MDHEN and SYDVKM. V is trimmed back by 2 bases and J by 3 bases, and the junction contains 3 bases that no gene match accounts for. Here is what the overall study found, with its caveats: After vaccination, substantial breadth of spike-specific CD8+ and CD4+ T cell responses was reported. Vaccine and placebo recipients had similar non-spike TCR breadth, a finding consistent with the vaccine containing only spike. It was noted by the authors that total T cell responses may have been underestimated by the TCR breadth and depth analyses. The study lacked the statistical power to compare responses across vaccine doses or regimens. Higher spike-specific TCR breadth was observed in Ad26.COV2.S recipients than in placebo recipients (P = 0.0014).

Sequenced material: peripheral blood, taken in a trial of Ad26.COV2.S vaccine versus placebo. The sequence joins TRBV28 to TRBJ2-7, with TRBD1 matching 8 junction bases. The clonotype comes from a person between 18 and 60 years old who received the Ad26.COV2.S COVID-19 vaccine or a placebo. The DNA reads as follows: TGTGCCAGCAGTTTAGTTGGACAGGGCTACGAGCAGTACTTC. Its product reads: CASSLVGQGYEQYF.